This T cell receptor (beta chain) was profiled in a study of OX40 agonist ivuxolimab in advanced cancers. Looking at the study overall: A diagnosis of hepatocellular carcinoma, melanoma, renal cell or head and neck cancer was present in dose-escalation patients.

There are 13 residues in the CDR3. The germline gives CDR1 MDHEN, CDR2 SYDVKM. Trimming removed 5 bases at V and 6 bases at J, with 13 bases between. Generated by immunoSEQ multiplex PCR, the TCRdb table keeps only in-frame clones and is missing some. The data hold tens of thousands of clones, with 84% observed a single time. Systemic immunosuppression or autoimmune disease history was grounds to exclude patients. The sequence derives from an adult with an advanced solid tumor such as melanoma, head and neck, liver or kidney cancer. The chain combines TRBV28 with TRBJ1-1; D may be TRBD1 (6 bases). The specimen was CD4+ or CD8+ T cells sorted from blood, collected in a trial of the OX40 agonist ivuxolimab. The CDR3, as DNA: TGTGCCAGCAGTCCTAACAGGGTCGCTGAAGCTTTCTTT. This sequence encodes CASSPNRVAEAFF.